This T cell receptor beta chain is drawn from a study of shared clonotypes between healthy human individuals. Unsorted PBMC DNA sequencing spanned ten immunoSEQ deep assay plates. The assay was immunoSEQ multiplex PCR, and TCRdb's table has in-frame clones only and misses some. The sample shows around 500,000 clones, about 79% of them seen only once. CDR1 and CDR2 from the germline V gene are MDHEN and SYDVKM. The length of the CDR3 is 14 residues. Trimming cost V 4 bases and J 2 bases; bases outside gene matches: 4. Sequenced sample: PBMCs. The chain uses TRBV28 and TRBJ1-2; 7 bases are shared with TRBD1. The TCR sequence derives from a woman in her forties in good health. Some clones in this sample may be carry-over from other donors' samples. As DNA, the CDR3 is TGTGCCAGCAGTTCCGGACAGGAAAACTATGGCTACACCTTC. Its protein is CASSSGQENYGYTF.